This T cell receptor beta chain was documented in a study of early T cells in non-severe SARS-CoV-2 infection. Study results and caveats: The study's VDJdb matching favored anti-spike CD8 responses and missed private and CD4 specificities.

Individual cDNA molecules received unique molecular identifiers during library preparation. Using its own MiXCR run on the 5' RACE reads, TCRdb lists one record per CDR3 protein. This sample has 35,000 to 45,000 distinct CDR3 sequences, with approximately 5.9% found just once. This clonotype was counted ten times or more. Its specificity is not known. No DNA is shown, since the ends of the CDR3 on it are uncertain; the CDR3 is the one TCRdb lists. The CDR3 comprises 16 residues, both ends counted. Germline values: CDR1 MDHEN, CDR2 SYDVKM. The J gene is TRBJ2-2, the V gene TRBV28; no DNA check was done on the table's D call, TRBD1. Sequences were derived from whole blood, sampled at baseline. The TCR originated in an adult who was a healthcare worker with PCR-confirmed SARS-CoV-2 infection or an uninfected control (not recorded which). CDR3: CASSFLSGFGAGELFF.